The 9 T cell receptor beta chains reported below all come from one sample, sequenced in a study of sequential checkpoint blockade in melanoma. Treatment specified: randomized to nivolumab then ipilimumab (arm A) or the reverse (arm B). Profiling relied on immunoSEQ multiplex PCR, and the TCRdb table lists in-frame clones only, not all of them. The data contain about 9,500 clones, about 23% of them seen just once; the ten biggest clones take up about 14%. The sequencing here drew on tumor tissue (inferred from file names), taken from a patient given nivolumab and ipilimumab in sequence. The source is a human donor with melanoma.

This rearrangement joins TRBV11-3 to TRBJ2-2; no definite D call. V was pared by 6 bases and J by 4 bases, with 15 bases between. The CDR3 length is 15 residues. Germline-derived CDR1 and CDR2 are SGHNT and YENEEA. The CDR3: CASSLPSTFTGELFF. For the CDR3, the DNA is TGTGCCAGCAGTCTTCCGTCGACTTTCACCGGGGAGCTGTTTTTT.

This clone was recorded a few times. CDR3 sequence reads: CASSLFFAGRTEAFF. The DNA for the CDR3 is TGTGCCAGCAGCTTATTTTTCGCTGGAAGAACTGAAGCTTTCTTT. The genes are TRBV11-3 and TRBJ1-1; D not certain. The CDR3 has 15 residues. The germline V and J ends were trimmed by 2 bases and 5 bases, with 15 bases remaining between them. Per the germline V gene, CDR1 is SGHNT and CDR2 is YENEEA.

The chain carries TRBV10-2 and TRBJ2-7; D perhaps matches TRBD1 (5 bases). The germline V and J ends were trimmed by 3 bases and 0 bases, with 9 bases remaining between them. This CDR3 region has 14 residues. Germline assignment: CDR1 WSHSY and CDR2 SAAADI. CDR3 in DNA: TGCGCCAGCAGTGATTACAGGTTCTCCTACGAGCAGTACGTC. This translates into CASSDYRFSYEQYV.

The chain joins TRBV29-1 to TRBJ1-1, with D possibly TRBD1 on 6 matching bases. Per the germline V gene, CDR1 is SQVTM and CDR2 is ANQGSEA. V was trimmed by 5 bases and J by 5 bases, leaving 18 bases between them. CDR3 length: 14 residues. The CDR3 spells CSVPGGSEGTEAFF. CDR3 coding DNA: TGCAGCGTTCCGGGGGGCTCGGAGGGGACTGAAGCTTTCTTT.

V usage is TRBV10-2 and J usage is TRBJ1-1, with D hard to call. CDR1 is WSHSY and CDR2 is SAAADI in the germline V gene. Trimming removed 6 bases from V and 5 bases from J, with 10 bases in between. The CDR3 totals 12 residues. The CDR3 here is CASRFRGTEAFF. The CDR3 DNA sequence: TGCGCCAGCAGGTTTCGGGGAACTGAAGCTTTCTTT.

The V call is TRBV15, the J call TRBJ2-5; D unresolved. With 0 bases removed from V and 1 base from J, the gap between germline ends came to 9 bases. CDR1 and CDR2 (germline): LNHNV, YYDKDF (reference sequence). This CDR3 is 15 amino acids long. The CDR3 protein is CATSREGHTQETQYF. Here the CDR3 DNA reads TGTGCCACCAGCAGAGAAGGGCATACCCAAGAGACCCAGTACTTC.

This clone has at least ten counts. The chain carries TRBV6-8 and TRBJ2-3; 9 nucleotides align to TRBD1. Unmatched junction bases numbered 8, after V lost 6 bases and J lost 4 bases. CDR3 length: 15 amino acids. Per germline, CDR1 MNHGY and CDR2 SAAAGT. CDR3 region: CASSYGQGSPDTQYF. CDR3 sequence (DNA): TGTGCCAGCAGCTACGGACAGGGGAGCCCAGATACGCAGTATTTT.

This clone has more than one count but fewer than ten. The chain uses TRBV6-8 and TRBJ2-5; no clear D gene. The V gene lost 0 bases and the J gene lost 5 bases, with 13 bases spanning the gap. Germline CDR1 and CDR2: MNHGY and SAAAGT. The CDR3 is made up of 15 amino acids. CDR3 loop: CASSYSGNEMETQYF. CDR3 nucleotides: TGTGCCAGCAGTTACTCGGGCAACGAGATGGAGACCCAGTACTTC.

This clone was detected only a few times. This chain uses TRBV12-5 with TRBJ2-2; 7 nucleotides match TRBD1. The CDR3 length is 14 residues. The germline V gene has CDR1 LGHNT and CDR2 FRNRAP. CDR3 nucleotides: TGTGCCAGCACCGAACAGGGGTACGCCGGGGAGCTGTTTTTT. Its protein product is CASTEQGYAGELFF.